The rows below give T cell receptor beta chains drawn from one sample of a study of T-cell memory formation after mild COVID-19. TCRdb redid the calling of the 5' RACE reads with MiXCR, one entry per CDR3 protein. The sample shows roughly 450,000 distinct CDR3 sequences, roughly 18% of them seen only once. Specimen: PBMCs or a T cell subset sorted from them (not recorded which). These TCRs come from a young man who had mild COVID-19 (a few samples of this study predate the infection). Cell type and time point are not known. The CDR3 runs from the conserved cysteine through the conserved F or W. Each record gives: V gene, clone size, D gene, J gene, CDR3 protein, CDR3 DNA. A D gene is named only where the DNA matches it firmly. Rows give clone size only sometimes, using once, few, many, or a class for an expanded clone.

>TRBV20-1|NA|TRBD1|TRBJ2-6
CSARPTGGLSGANVLTF
TGCAGTGCTAGACCGACAGGGGGCCTCTCTGGGGCCAACGTCCTGACTTTC
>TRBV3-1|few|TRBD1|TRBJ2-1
CASSQFFRGNEQFF
TGTGCCAGCAGCCAATTCTTCAGGGGGAATGAGCAGTTCTTC
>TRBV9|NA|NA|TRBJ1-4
CASSAGPGSTNEKLFF
TGTGCCAGCAGCGCAGGACCAGGTTCAACTAATGAAAAACTGTTTTTT
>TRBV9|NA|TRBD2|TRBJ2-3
CASSARGLAGIERDTQYF
TGTGCCAGCAGCGCGAGGGGTCTAGCGGGGATAGAAAGAGATACGCAGTATTTT
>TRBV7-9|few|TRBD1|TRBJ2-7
CASSRIGQGSSYEQYF
TGTGCCAGCAGCCGGATCGGACAGGGAAGTTCCTACGAGCAGTACTTC
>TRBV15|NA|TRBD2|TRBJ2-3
CATSGTSGGSTDTQYF
TGTGCCACCAGCGGGACTAGCGGGGGGAGCACAGATACGCAGTATTTT
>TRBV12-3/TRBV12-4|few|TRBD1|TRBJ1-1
CASSQLTGDYEAFF
TGTGCCAGCAGTCAATTGACAGGGGATTATGAAGCTTTCTTT
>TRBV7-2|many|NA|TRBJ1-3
CASSRGTGNTIYF
TGTGCCAGCAGCCGCGGGACTGGAAACACCATATATTTT
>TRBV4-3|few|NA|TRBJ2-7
CASSQGGGTYEQYF
TGCGCCAGCAGCCAAGGGGGTGGTACCTACGAGCAGTACTTC
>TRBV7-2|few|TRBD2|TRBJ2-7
CASSSRTSGGRLIYEQYF
TGTGCCAGCAGCTCCCGAACTAGCGGGGGGCGGTTAATCTACGAGCAGTACTTC
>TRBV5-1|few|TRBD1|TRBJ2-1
CASSSDRGPGNEQFF
TGCGCCAGCAGCTCGGACAGGGGGCCGGGCAATGAGCAGTTCTTC
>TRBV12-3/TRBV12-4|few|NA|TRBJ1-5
CASSFRRSNQPQHF
TGTGCCAGCAGTTTCCGACGGAGTAATCAGCCCCAGCATTTT
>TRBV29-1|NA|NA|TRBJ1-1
CSVERSGAGNTEAFF
TGCAGCGTTGAAAGGTCAGGGGCAGGGAACACTGAAGCTTTCTTT
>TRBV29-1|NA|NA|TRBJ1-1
CSGQTQNTEAFF
TGCAGCGGCCAGACTCAGAACACTGAAGCTTTCTTT
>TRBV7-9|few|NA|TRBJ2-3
CASSLSRGTSTDTQYF
TGTGCCAGCAGCTTAAGTAGAGGGACTAGCACAGATACGCAGTATTTT
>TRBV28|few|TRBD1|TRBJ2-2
CASSPNRPSAGGNIGELFF
TGTGCCAGCAGCCCAAACCGCCCTTCGGCAGGGGGTAACATCGGGGAGCTGTTTTTT
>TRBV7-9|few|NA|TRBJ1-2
CASSLELVAYYGYTF
TGTGCCAGCAGCTTAGAGTTGGTGGCCTACTATGGCTACACCTTC
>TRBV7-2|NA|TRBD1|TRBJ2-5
CASSLGDRGLLETQYF
TGTGCCAGCAGCTTAGGGGACAGGGGGCTGTTGGAGACCCAGTACTTC
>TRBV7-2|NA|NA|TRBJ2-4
CASSIGGIQYF
TGTGCCAGCAGCATTGGAGGCATTCAGTACTTC
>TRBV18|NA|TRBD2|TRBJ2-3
CASSPLAGGSTDTQYF
TGTGCCAGCTCACCACTAGCGGGGGGAAGCACAGATACGCAGTATTTT
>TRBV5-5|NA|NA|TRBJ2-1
CASSPWGDNEQFF
TGTGCAAGCAGCCCGTGGGGGGACAATGAGCAGTTCTTC
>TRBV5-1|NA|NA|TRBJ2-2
CASSLLVVAGELFF
TGCGCCAGCAGCTTACTTGTGGTCGCCGGGGAGCTGTTTTTT
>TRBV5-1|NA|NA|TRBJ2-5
CASSLVEGSKTQYF
TGCGCCAGCAGCTTGGTCGAGGGAAGCAAGACCCAGTACTTC
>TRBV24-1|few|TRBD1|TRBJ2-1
CATSGGGTGDNEQFF
TGTGCCACCAGTGGTGGGGGGACAGGGGACAATGAGCAGTTCTTC
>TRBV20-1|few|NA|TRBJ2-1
CSVLAWGTGSNEQFF
TGCAGTGTCCTGGCCTGGGGTACGGGTAGCAATGAGCAGTTCTTC
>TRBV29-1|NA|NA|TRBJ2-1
CSVGWQGGGNEQFF
TGCAGCGTTGGTTGGCAGGGAGGAGGCAATGAGCAGTTCTTC
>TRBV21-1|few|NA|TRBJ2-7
CASSKGTDSYEQYF
TGTGCCAGCAGCAAAGGGACAGATTCCTACGAGCAGTACTTC
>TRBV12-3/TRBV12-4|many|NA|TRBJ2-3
CASNGPGTRQYF
TGTGCCAGCAACGGACCCGGGACGAGGCAGTATTTT
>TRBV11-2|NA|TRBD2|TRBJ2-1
CASRPSGVHNEQFF
TGTGCCAGCAGACCTAGCGGGGTACACAATGAGCAGTTCTTC
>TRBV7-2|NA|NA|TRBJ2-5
CASSSNRVLETQYF
TGTGCCAGCAGCTCAAACAGGGTTCTAGAGACCCAGTACTTC
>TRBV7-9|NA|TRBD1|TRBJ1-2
CASSQGVGTDGYTF
TGTGCCAGCAGCCAGGGGGTTGGCACCGATGGCTACACCTTC
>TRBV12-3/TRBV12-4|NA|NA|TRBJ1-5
CASSFIPQPQHF
TGTGCCAGCAGTTTTATCCCTCAGCCCCAGCATTTT
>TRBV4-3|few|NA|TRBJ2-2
CASSQESGANTGELFF
TGCGCCAGCAGCCAAGAGTCGGGGGCGAACACCGGGGAGCTGTTTTTT